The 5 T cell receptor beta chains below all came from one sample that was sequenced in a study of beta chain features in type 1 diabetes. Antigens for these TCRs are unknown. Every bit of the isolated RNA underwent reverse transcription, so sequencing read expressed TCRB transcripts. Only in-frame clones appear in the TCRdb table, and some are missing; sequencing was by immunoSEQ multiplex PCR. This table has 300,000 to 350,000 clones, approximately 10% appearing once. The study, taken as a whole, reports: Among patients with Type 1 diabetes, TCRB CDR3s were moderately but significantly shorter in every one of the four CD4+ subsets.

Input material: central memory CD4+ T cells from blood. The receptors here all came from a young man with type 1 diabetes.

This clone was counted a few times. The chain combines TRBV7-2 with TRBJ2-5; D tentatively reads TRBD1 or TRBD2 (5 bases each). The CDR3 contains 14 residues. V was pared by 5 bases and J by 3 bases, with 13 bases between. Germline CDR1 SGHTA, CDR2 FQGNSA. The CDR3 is CASSIRRGEETQYF. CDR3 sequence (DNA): TGTGCCAGCAGCATAAGACGAGGGGAAGAGACCCAGTACTTC.

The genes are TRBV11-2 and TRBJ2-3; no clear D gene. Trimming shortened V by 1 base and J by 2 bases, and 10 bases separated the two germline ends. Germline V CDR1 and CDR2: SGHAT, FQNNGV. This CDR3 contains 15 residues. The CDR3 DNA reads TGTGCCAGCAGCTTAGGAGGTAGTAACACAGATACGCAGTATTTT. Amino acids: CASSLGGSNTDTQYF.

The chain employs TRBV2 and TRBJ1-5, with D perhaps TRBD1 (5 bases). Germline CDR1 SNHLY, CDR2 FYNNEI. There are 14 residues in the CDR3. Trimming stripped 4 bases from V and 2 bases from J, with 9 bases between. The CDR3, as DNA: TGTGCCAGCAGTGGTGGGGGGGGCAATCAGCCCCAGCATTTT. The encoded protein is CASSGGGGNQPQHF.

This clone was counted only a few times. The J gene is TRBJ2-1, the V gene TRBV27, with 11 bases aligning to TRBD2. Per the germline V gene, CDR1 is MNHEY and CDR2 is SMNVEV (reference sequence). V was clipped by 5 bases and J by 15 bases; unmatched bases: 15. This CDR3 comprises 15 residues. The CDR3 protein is CASSPRSSGGAFRFF. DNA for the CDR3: TGTGCCAGCAGTCCCCGAAGTAGCGGGGGGGCCTTTCGGTTCTTC.

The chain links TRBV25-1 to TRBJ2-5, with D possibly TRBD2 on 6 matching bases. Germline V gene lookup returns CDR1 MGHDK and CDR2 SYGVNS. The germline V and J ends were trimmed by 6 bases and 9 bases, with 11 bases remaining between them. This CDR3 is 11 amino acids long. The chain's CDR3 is CASRGGWAQYF. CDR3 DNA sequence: TGTGCCAGCAGGGGAGGTTGGGCCCAGTACTTC. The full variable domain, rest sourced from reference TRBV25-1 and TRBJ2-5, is EADIYQTPRYLVIGTGKKITLECSQTMGHDKMYWYQQDPGMELHLIHYSYGVNSTEKGDLSSESTVSRIRTEHFPLTLESARPSHTSQYLCASRGGWAQYFGPGTRLLVL.